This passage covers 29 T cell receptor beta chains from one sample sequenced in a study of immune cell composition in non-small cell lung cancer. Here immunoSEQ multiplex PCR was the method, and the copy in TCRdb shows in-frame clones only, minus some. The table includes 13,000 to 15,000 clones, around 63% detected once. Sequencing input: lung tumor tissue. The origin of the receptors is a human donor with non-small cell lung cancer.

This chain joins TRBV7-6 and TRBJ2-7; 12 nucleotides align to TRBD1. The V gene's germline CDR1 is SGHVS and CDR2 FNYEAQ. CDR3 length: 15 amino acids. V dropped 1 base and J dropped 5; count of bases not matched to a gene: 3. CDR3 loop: CASSLVGQGAHEQYF. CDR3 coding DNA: TGTGCCAGCAGCTTAGTGGGACAGGGGGCCCACGAGCAGTACTTC. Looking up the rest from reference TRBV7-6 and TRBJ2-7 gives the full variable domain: GAGVSQSPRYKVTKRGQDVALRCDPISGHVSLYWYRQALGQGPEFLTYFNYEAQQDKSGLPNDRFSAERPEGSISTLTIQRTEQRDSAMYRCASSLVGQGAHEQYFGPGTRLTVT.

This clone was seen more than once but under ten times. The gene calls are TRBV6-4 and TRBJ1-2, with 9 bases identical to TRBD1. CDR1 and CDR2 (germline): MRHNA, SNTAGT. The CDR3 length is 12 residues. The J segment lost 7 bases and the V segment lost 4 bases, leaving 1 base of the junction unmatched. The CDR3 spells CASSGQGGGYTF. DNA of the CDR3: TGTGCCAGCAGTGGACAGGGGGGTGGCTACACCTTC.

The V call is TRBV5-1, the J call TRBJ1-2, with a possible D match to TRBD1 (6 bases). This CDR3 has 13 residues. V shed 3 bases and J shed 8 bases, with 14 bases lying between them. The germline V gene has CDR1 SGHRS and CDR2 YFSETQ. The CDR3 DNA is TGCGCCAGCAGCTCAGAACAGGGCAAAGGCTACACCTTC. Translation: CASSSEQGKGYTF.

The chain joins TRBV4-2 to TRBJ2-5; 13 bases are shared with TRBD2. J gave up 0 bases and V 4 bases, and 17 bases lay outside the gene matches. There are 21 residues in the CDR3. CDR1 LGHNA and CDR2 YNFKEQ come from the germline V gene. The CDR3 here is CASSLSPYRLAGGPYQETQYF. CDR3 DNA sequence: TGTGCCAGCAGCCTTTCCCCCTACAGACTAGCGGGGGGCCCATACCAAGAGACCCAGTACTTC.

The CDR3 is CASSVGPGGIYEQYF. CDR3 coding DNA: TGTGCCAGCAGCGTAGGCCCAGGAGGCATCTACGAGCAGTACTTC. J is TRBJ2-7 and V is TRBV9; weak D call: TRBD2 (5 bases). Looked up from germline, CDR1 is SGDLS and CDR2 is YYNGEE. The CDR3 totals 15 residues. Trimming pared 0 bases from V and 3 bases from J, leaving 13 bases between.

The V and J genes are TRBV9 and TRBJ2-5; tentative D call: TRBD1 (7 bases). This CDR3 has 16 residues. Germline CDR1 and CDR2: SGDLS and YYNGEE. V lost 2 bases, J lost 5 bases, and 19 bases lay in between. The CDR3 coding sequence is TGTGCCAGCAGCGTTGTTGTAGGGGGCGGAGGGGAGACCCAGTACTTC. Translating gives CASSVVVGGGGETQYF.

CDR3 nucleotides: TGTGCCAGCAGCGTAACTAGCGGGGAAGTCTACGAGCAGTACTTC. Translating gives CASSVTSGEVYEQYF. This chain uses TRBV7-2 with TRBJ2-7; the match to TRBD2 covers 10 bases. The CDR3 has 15 amino acids. Germline assignment: CDR1 SGHTA and CDR2 FQGNSA. V gave up 5 bases and J gave up 3 bases; unmatched junction bases: 7.

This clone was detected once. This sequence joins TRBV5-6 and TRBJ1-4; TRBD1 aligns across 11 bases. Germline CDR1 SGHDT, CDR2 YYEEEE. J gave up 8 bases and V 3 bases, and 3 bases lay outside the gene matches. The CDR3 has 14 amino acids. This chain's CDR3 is CASSSDRGREKLFF. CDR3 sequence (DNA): TGTGCCAGCAGCTCGGACAGGGGGCGAGAAAAACTGTTTTTT.

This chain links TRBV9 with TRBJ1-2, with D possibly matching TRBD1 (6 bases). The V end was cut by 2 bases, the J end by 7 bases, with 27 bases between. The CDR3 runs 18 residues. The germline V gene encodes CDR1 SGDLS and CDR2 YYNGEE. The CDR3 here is CASSVSGQQGLLSLGYTF. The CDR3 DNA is TGTGCCAGCAGCGTGTCGGGACAACAAGGACTTCTATCCCTTGGCTACACCTTC.

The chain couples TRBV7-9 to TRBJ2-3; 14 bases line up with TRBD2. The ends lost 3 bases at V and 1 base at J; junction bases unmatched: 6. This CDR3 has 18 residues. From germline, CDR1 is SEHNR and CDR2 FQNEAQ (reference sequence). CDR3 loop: CASSLTSGGAFGTDTQYF. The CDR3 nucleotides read TGTGCCAGCAGCTTGACTAGCGGGGGGGCATTCGGCACAGATACGCAGTATTTT.

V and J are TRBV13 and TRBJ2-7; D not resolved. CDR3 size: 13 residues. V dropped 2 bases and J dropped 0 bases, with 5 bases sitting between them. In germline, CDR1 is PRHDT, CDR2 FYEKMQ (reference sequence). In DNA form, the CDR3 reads TGTGCCAGCAGCTTATCCTCCTCCTACGAGCAGTACTTC. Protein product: CASSLSSSYEQYF.

The CDR3 region has the DNA TGTGCCAGCAGCTTATATGCGGGACTAGCGGGGTCAGATACGCAGTATTTT. Encoded protein: CASSLYAGLAGSDTQYF. The chain employs TRBV7-9 and TRBJ2-3, with 13 bases matching TRBD2. This CDR3 comprises 17 residues. Trimming cost V 2 bases and J 4 bases; bases outside gene matches: 6. Germline V gives CDR1 SEHNR, CDR2 FQNEAQ (reference sequence).

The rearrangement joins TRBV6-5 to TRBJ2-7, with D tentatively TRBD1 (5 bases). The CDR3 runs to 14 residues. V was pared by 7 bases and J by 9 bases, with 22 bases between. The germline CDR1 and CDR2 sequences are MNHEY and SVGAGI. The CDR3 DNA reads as TGTGCCAGCACCTCCGACAGACAGCTACGAGGGCAGTACTTC. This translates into CASTSDRQLRGQYF.

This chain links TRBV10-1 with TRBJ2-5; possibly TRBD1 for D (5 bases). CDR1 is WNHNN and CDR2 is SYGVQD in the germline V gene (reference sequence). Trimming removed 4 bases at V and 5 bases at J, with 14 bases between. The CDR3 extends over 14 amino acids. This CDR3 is CASSASRDGETQYF. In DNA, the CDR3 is TGCGCCAGCAGTGCGAGCAGGGATGGGGAGACCCAGTACTTC.

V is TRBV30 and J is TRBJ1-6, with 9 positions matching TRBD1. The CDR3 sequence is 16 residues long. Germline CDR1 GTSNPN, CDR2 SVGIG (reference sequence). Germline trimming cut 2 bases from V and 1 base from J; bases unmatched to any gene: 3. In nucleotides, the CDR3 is TGTGCCTGGAGTACAGGGGGCAATTCCTATAATTCACCCCTCCACTTT. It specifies CAWSTGGNSYNSPLHF.

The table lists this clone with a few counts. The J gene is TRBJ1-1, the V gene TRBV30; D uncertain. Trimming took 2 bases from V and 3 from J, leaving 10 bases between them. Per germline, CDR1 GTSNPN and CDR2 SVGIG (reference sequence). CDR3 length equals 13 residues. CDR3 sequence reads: CAWSTRVDTEAFF. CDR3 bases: TGTGCCTGGAGTACTCGTGTGGACACTGAAGCTTTCTTT. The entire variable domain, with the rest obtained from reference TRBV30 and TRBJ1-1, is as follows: SQTIHQWPATLVQPVGSPLSLECTVEGTSNPNLYWYRQAAGRGLQLLFYSVGIGQISSEVPQNLSASRPQDRQFILSSKKLLLSDSGFYLCAWSTRVDTEAFFGQGTRLTVV.

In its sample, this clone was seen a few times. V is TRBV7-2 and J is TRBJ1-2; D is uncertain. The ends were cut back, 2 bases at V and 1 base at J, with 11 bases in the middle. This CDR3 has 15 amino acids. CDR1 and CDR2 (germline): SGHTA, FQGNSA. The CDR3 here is CASSLTAGLNYGYTF. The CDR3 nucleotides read TGTGCCAGCAGCTTAACGGCAGGCCTTAACTATGGCTACACCTTC.

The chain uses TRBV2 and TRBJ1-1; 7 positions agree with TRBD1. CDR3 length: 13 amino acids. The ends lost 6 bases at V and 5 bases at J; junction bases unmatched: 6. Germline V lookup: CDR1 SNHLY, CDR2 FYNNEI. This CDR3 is CASRQGRGTEAFF. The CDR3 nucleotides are TGTGCCAGCAGACAGGGGCGAGGTACTGAAGCTTTCTTT. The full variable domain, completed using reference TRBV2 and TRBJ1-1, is EPEVTQTPSHQVTQMGQEVILRCVPISNHLYFYWYRQILGQKVEFLVSFYNNEISEKSEIFDDQFSVERPDGSNFTLKIRSTKLEDSAMYFCASRQGRGTEAFFGQGTRLTVV.

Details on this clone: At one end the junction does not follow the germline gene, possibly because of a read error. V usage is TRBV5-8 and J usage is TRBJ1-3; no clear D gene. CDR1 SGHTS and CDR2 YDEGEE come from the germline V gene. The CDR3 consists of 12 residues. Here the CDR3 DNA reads TGTGCCAGCAGCTTGAGAGGAGTCCGAGGCGTTTTT. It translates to CASSLRGVRGVF.

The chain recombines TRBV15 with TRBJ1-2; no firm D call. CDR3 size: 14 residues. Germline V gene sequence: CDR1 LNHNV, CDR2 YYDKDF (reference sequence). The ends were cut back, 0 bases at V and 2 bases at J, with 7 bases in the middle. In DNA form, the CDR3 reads TGTGCCACCAGCAGAGAAGGACTGAACTATGGCTACACCTTC. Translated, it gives CATSREGLNYGYTF.

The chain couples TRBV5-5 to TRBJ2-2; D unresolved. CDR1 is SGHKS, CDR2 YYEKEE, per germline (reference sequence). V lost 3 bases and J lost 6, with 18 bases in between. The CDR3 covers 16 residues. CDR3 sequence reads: CASSSPSLRRSGELFF. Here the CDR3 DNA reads TGTGCCAGCAGCTCTCCATCCCTTCGTCGGTCCGGGGAGCTGTTTTTT. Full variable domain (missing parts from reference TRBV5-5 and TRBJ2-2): DAGVTQSPTHLIKTRGQQVTLRCSPISGHKSVSWYQQVLGQGPQFIFQYYEKEERGRGNFPDRFSARQFPNYSSELNVNALLLGDSALYLCASSSPSLRRSGELFFGEGSRLTVL.

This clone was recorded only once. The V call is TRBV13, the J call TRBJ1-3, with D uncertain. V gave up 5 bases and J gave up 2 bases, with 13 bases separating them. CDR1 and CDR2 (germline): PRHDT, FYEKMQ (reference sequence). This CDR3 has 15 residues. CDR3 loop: CASSPSFGAGNTIYF. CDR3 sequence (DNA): TGTGCCAGCAGCCCCTCTTTCGGGGCTGGAAACACCATATATTTT.

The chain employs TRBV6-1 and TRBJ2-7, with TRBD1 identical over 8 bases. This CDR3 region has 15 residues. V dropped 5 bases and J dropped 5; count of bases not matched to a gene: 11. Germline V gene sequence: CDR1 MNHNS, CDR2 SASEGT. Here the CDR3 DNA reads TGTGCCAGCAGTTTCCCCCAGACAGGGGACCACGAGCAGTACTTC. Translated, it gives CASSFPQTGDHEQYF.

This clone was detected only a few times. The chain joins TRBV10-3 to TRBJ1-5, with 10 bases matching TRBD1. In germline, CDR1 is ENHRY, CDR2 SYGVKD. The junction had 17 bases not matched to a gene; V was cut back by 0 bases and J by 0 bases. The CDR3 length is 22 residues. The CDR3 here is CAISESKGAGTGAFHSNQPQHF. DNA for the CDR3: TGTGCCATCAGTGAGTCGAAGGGGGCCGGGACAGGGGCCTTCCATAGCAATCAGCCCCAGCATTTT.

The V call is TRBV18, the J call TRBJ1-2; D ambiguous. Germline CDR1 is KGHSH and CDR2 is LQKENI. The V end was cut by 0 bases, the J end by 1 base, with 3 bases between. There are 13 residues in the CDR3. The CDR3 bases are TGTGCCAGCTCACCACCTAGTAACTATGGCTACACCTTC. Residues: CASSPPSNYGYTF.

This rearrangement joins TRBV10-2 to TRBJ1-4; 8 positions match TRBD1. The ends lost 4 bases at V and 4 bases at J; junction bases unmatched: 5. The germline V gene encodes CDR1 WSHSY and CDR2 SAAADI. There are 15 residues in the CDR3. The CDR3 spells CASSGGQGLNEKLFF. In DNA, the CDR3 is TGCGCCAGCAGTGGCGGACAGGGCCTTAATGAAAAACTGTTTTTT.

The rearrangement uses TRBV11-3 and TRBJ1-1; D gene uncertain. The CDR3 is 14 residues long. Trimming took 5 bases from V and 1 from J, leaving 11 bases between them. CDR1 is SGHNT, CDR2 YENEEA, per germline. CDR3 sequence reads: CASSRRQQNTEAFF. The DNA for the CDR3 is TGTGCCAGCAGCCGAAGACAACAGAACACTGAAGCTTTCTTT.

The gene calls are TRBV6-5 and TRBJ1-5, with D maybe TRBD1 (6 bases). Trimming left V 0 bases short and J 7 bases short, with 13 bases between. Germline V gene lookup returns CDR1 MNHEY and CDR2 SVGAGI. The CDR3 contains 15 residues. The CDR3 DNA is TGTGCCAGCAGTTACTCGCGTTCAGGGGCCCAGCCCCAGCATTTT. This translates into CASSYSRSGAQPQHF.

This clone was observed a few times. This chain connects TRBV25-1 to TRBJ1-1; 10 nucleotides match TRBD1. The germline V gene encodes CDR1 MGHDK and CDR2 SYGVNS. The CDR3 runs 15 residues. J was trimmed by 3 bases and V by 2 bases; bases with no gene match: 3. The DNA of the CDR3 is TGTGCCAGCAGTGAAGGGACAGGGGCGGACACTGAAGCTTTCTTT. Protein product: CASSEGTGADTEAFF.